This TCR beta chain was obtained from a study of blood T cell repertoires in COVID-19. Across the whole study: Specimens from acute and convalescent COVID-19 originated in the United States, Italy and Spain. The analysed material was cDNA or gDNA that came from T cells, B-cell-depleted T cells, or PBMCs.

The assay was immunoSEQ multiplex PCR, and TCRdb's table has in-frame clones only and misses some. Here the sample spans a few hundred thousand clones, 90% being singletons. Seattle's enrolled individuals joined amid active infection and were then monitored longitudinally. CDR3 length: 12 amino acids. Losses at the gene ends were 3 bases for V and 8 bases for J; bases not matched to a gene: 3. Germline V gene lookup returns CDR1 SGDLS and CDR2 YYNGEE. The sample comprised peripheral blood. The genes are TRBV9 and TRBJ2-3; 7 bases agree with TRBD2. This receptor was obtained from a woman aged 60 to 75 with COVID-19, enrolled during active disease. CDR3 amino acids: CASSDSGRTQYF. The CDR3, as DNA: TGTGCCAGCAGCGATAGCGGGCGTACGCAGTATTTT.